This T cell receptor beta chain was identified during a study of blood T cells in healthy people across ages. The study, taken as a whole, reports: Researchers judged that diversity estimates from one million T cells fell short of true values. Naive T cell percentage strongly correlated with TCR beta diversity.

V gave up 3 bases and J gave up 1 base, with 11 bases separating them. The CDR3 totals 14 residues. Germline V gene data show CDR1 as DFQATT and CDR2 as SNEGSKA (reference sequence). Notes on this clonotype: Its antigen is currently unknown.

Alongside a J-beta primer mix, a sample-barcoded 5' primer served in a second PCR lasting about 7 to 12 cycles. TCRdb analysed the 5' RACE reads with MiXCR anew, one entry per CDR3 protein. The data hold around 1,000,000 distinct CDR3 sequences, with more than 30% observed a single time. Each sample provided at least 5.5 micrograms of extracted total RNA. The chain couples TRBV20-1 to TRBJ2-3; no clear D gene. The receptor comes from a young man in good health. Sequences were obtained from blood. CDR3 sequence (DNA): TGCAGTGCTAGTCAGGTAGCCCGCACAGATACGCAGTATTTT. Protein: CSASQVARTDTQYF.